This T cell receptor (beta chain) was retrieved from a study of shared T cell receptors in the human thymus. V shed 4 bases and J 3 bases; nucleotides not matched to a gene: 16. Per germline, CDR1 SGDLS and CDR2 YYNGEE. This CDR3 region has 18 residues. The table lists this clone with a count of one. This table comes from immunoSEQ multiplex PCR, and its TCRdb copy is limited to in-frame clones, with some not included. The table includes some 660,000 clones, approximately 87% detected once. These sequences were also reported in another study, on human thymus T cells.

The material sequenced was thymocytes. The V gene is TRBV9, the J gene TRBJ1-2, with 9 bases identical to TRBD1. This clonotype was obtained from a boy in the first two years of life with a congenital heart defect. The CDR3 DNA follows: TGTGCCAGCAGCCATAGGGTGGACAGGGGTGGGGAAGACTATGGCTACACCTTC. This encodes CASSHRVDRGGEDYGYTF.